What follows describes a single TCR beta chain. This clonotype was observed many times. Its antigen remains undetermined. No base-level quality is on record; no much larger clone is a single base apart. Its CDR3 holds 14 amino acids, cysteine through phenylalanine. Solely the CDR3 DNA is kept, with 42 bases framed from the first base. The V and J ends are trimmed by 8 bases and 5 bases, leaving 13 bases between them. Per the germline V gene (reference sequence), MNHEY is the CDR1 and SMNVEV is the CDR2. The data stem from a study of T cells in Graves' hyperthyroidism and ophthalmopathy (dated by TCRdb to between 2019 and 2020). Regarding the research as a whole: Peripheral blood samples were taken at the time of initial diagnosis, prior to any treatment. TCR V-J signatures able to tell the groups apart were searched for in a discovery cohort of around 95 patients, of whom over 40 had Graves' ophthalmopathy and roughly 57 had stable Graves' hyperthyroidism. Prospective prediction of ophthalmopathy was tested in an independent validation cohort consisting of 18 hyperthyroidism patients and around 16 patients who later progressed to ophthalmopathy. For training and testing, the 95 to 100 patients in the discovery cohort were randomly divided in a 7:3 ratio. In more than five Graves' hyperthyroidism patients, the study also compared T-cell repertoires from thyroid tissue with T-cell repertoires from blood. After sampling, hyperthyroidism patients received methimazole starting at 30 mg daily, and ophthalmopathy patients received high-dose intravenous methylprednisolone. TCR Vbeta CDR3 sequencing of roughly 140 peripheral blood samples (43 ophthalmopathy, approximately 80 hyperthyroidism and about 17 progressor patients) is reported in the paper.

The study at large found these results: Sample size was not statistically predetermined, and investigators were not blinded to group allocation. In validation, progression to ophthalmopathy was predicted by the model with 70.59% sensitivity and under 85% specificity, a median of approximately 6.5 months before onset. Most expanded thyroid clonotypes (frequency above 0.001) were also detected in blood, suggesting blood repertoires may reflect thyroid immune responses. In cross-validation, a model built on a 13 V-J signature told ophthalmopathy apart from stable hyperthyroidism with under 90% sensitivity and about 81% specificity, and in testing the same model reached 80%/75%.

Moderately to severely active disease, a Clinical Activity Score of at least 3, a NOSPECS grade of at least 4, and a duration under 3 months were present in ophthalmopathy patients. Patients with uncontrolled infections, other autoimmune diseases, pregnancy or lactation were excluded. Clinical symptoms, serum thyroxine and TRAb, thyroid ultrasound, and orbital computed tomography formed the basis for the diagnoses. PBMCs were separated from roughly 10 ml of fresh peripheral blood using Ficoll-Paque density gradient centrifugation. Total RNA was extracted using Trizol reagent, and RNA quality was assessed on an Agilent 2100 Bioanalyzer. The TCR beta CDR3 regions were amplified from RNA transcripts. For the first round of RT-PCR on the TCR CDR3, the HTBI primer set was used together with the Qiagen OneStep RT-PCR kit. Libraries were constructed in a second round of multiplex PCR, after which size selection and purification were performed. Paired-end sequencing of the libraries was performed with 100 bp reads on an Illumina HiSeq2000. In the authors' own workflow: Raw data were processed with SOAPnuke, discarding reads with adapters, uncalled bases, mean Phred below 15, or no exact constant-primer or identifier match. High-quality paired reads were merged with COPE v1.2.5, and unique nucleotide sequences were defined as clonotypes. MiTCR v1.1 was used to align the clonotypes against IMGT TRBV, TRBD and TRBJ reference segments. Analysis was restricted to V-J combinations with a frequency above 0.0001, which covered approximately 99% of repertoires. A TCS score was defined as the ratio between F50 (clonal expansion) and ExV (chaos), using BLOSUM62-based TCRdist between CDR3 peptides within each V-J. Welch's t-statistics and random forest reduced 500 to 550 V-J features to about 12, which were used in a naive Bayes classifier (R e1071). Through fastp at Q25 and MiXCR, TCRdb rebuilt clones from the public reads, retaining in-frame beta chains. Each CDR3 protein appears once, grouped with its most common genes and DNA. The V and J calls were not made by the authors but by TCRdb's processing. Across this sample there are roughly 640,000 distinct CDR3 sequences, with roughly 15% seen only once. The top ten clones comprise under 3.5% of the sample.

The chain links TRBV27 with TRBJ1-6; D gene: possibly TRBD1, on 5 matching bases. The clonotype originates from a middle-aged woman with Graves' ophthalmopathy. Sequenced sample: blood. Here is the DNA: TGTGCCAGCCAACCGGGACTGAATAATTCACCCCTCCACTTT. It codes for CASQPGLNNSPLHF.